The T cell receptor (beta chain) under discussion was sequenced for a study of blood T cell repertoires in COVID-19 (TCRdb year 2020). For the wider study: Collaborator samples came from the United States, Italy and Spain and covered acute and convalescent phases of COVID-19. The prospective study material was composed of cDNA or gDNA derived from T cells, B-cell-depleted T cells, or PBMCs. The dataset comprised deeply sampled blood TCRbeta repertoires from subjects exposed to, actively infected with, or recovered from COVID-19. The repertoires were released in a freely available public database meant as a resource for research on the immune response to SARS-CoV-2. Samples came from the ongoing ImmuneRACE study (first 160 participants) plus 1,254 subjects from 6 global collaborators. A de-identified subject ID, COVID-19 status, age in years and sex were almost always included in the sample metadata. Where available, HLA class I and class II types were obtained from metadata supplied by the sample provider rather than from assay-based typing. On the study overall, not on this receptor specifically: Clinical and demographic metadata were provided uncurated, with the amount varying by source and participant.

TCRbeta CDR3 regions were amplified from genomic DNA using the immunoSEQ Assay, a bias-controlled multiplex PCR. On the authors' methods: The number of nucleated cells in each sample was estimated by amplification of reference gene primers within the assay. To quantify the absolute abundance of each unique TCRbeta CDR3 rearrangement, sequence reads were collapsed and filtered. For each sample, productive Simpson clonality was calculated as the square root of Simpson's diversity index over productive rearrangements. In its TCRdb copy, this immuneACCESS table keeps in-frame sequences only and misses some clones. Where compared with another copy, unresolved V genes explain less than half of these, and the others have no known cause. That table furnishes V, J and clone size, whereas the DNA furnished D and trimming. This sample gives under 300,000 clones in total; approximately 88% of them show up just once. The top ten constitute 0.75% to 1% of the sample.

Enrolling through a virtual design, the prospective study's participants ranged in age from roughly 18 to 90 years and lived across some 22 United States geographic areas. In the prospective study, participants were assigned to cohorts based on the clinical history participants reported in a screening survey and a study questionnaire. Recovered participants in ImmuneRACE Cohort 3 were defined as having two consecutive negative NP/OP PCR tests, clearance from a healthcare professional, or resolution of symptoms. In the prospective study, whole blood, serum and a nasopharyngeal or oropharyngeal swab were collected from each participant by mobile phlebotomists. Prospective study participants could optionally give additional blood draws and questionnaires over an approximately 2-month period. Prospective study blood samples were shipped either frozen or at room temperature before DNA extraction. Concerning this clone: Its binding antigen is unknown. No quality values exist for individual bases; no much larger clone is one base distant.

The CDR3 holds 11 amino acids from the cysteine to the phenylalanine. The retained sequence is limited to the CDR3, 33 bases, with the frame set at the first base. The germline V gene provides CDR1 MNHEY and CDR2 SVGAGI. V and J are trimmed by 9 bases and 12 bases, and the gene matches miss 9 bases of the junction. The sequence links TRBV6-5 to TRBJ2-7; TRBD1 fits 9 bases in the junction. The TCR comes from a woman aged 25 to 39 who had recovered from COVID-19. Sequencing used PBMCs or T cells enriched from blood (not recorded which). Here the CDR3 is given as CASRRADRGYF. The DNA reads TGTGCCAGTCGGCGGGCGGACAGGGGGTACTTC.